The sequence of this T cell receptor (beta chain) was determined in a study of resident and recirculating memory T cells in vitiligo. This clone showed up just once. The CDR3 has 17 residues. CDR1 is KGHSH and CDR2 is LQKENI in the germline V gene. The germline V and J ends were trimmed by 2 bases and 0 bases, with 11 bases remaining between them. TCRdb keeps only in-frame clones here, not all; method: immunoSEQ multiplex PCR. The sample records around 150 clones, roughly four fifths being singletons. Whole samples, not sorted cells, were homogenized and used for genomic DNA extraction. The clonotype was recovered from a male donor with vitiligo. The sample was lesional skin. The chain carries TRBV18 and TRBJ2-6, with D possibly matching TRBD1 (6 bases). DNA for the CDR3: TGTGCCAGCTCACCATCTCAGGGGTCCTCTGGGGCCAACGTCCTGACTTTC. Translated: CASSPSQGSSGANVLTF.